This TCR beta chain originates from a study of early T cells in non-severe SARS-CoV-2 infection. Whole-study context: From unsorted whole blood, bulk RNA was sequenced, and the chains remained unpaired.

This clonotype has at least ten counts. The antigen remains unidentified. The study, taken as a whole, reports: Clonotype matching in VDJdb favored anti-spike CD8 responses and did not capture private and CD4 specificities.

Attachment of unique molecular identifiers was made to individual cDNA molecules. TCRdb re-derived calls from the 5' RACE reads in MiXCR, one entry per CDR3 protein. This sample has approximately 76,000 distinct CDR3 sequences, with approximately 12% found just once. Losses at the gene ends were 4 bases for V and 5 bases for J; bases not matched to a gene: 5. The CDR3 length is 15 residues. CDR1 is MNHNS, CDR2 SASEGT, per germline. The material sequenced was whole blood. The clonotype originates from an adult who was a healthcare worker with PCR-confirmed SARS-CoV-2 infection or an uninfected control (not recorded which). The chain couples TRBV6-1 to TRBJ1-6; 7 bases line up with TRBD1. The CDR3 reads CASSVSGTDNSPLHF. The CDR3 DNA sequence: TGTGCCAGCAGTGTCTCCGGGACAGATAATTCACCCCTCCACTTT.